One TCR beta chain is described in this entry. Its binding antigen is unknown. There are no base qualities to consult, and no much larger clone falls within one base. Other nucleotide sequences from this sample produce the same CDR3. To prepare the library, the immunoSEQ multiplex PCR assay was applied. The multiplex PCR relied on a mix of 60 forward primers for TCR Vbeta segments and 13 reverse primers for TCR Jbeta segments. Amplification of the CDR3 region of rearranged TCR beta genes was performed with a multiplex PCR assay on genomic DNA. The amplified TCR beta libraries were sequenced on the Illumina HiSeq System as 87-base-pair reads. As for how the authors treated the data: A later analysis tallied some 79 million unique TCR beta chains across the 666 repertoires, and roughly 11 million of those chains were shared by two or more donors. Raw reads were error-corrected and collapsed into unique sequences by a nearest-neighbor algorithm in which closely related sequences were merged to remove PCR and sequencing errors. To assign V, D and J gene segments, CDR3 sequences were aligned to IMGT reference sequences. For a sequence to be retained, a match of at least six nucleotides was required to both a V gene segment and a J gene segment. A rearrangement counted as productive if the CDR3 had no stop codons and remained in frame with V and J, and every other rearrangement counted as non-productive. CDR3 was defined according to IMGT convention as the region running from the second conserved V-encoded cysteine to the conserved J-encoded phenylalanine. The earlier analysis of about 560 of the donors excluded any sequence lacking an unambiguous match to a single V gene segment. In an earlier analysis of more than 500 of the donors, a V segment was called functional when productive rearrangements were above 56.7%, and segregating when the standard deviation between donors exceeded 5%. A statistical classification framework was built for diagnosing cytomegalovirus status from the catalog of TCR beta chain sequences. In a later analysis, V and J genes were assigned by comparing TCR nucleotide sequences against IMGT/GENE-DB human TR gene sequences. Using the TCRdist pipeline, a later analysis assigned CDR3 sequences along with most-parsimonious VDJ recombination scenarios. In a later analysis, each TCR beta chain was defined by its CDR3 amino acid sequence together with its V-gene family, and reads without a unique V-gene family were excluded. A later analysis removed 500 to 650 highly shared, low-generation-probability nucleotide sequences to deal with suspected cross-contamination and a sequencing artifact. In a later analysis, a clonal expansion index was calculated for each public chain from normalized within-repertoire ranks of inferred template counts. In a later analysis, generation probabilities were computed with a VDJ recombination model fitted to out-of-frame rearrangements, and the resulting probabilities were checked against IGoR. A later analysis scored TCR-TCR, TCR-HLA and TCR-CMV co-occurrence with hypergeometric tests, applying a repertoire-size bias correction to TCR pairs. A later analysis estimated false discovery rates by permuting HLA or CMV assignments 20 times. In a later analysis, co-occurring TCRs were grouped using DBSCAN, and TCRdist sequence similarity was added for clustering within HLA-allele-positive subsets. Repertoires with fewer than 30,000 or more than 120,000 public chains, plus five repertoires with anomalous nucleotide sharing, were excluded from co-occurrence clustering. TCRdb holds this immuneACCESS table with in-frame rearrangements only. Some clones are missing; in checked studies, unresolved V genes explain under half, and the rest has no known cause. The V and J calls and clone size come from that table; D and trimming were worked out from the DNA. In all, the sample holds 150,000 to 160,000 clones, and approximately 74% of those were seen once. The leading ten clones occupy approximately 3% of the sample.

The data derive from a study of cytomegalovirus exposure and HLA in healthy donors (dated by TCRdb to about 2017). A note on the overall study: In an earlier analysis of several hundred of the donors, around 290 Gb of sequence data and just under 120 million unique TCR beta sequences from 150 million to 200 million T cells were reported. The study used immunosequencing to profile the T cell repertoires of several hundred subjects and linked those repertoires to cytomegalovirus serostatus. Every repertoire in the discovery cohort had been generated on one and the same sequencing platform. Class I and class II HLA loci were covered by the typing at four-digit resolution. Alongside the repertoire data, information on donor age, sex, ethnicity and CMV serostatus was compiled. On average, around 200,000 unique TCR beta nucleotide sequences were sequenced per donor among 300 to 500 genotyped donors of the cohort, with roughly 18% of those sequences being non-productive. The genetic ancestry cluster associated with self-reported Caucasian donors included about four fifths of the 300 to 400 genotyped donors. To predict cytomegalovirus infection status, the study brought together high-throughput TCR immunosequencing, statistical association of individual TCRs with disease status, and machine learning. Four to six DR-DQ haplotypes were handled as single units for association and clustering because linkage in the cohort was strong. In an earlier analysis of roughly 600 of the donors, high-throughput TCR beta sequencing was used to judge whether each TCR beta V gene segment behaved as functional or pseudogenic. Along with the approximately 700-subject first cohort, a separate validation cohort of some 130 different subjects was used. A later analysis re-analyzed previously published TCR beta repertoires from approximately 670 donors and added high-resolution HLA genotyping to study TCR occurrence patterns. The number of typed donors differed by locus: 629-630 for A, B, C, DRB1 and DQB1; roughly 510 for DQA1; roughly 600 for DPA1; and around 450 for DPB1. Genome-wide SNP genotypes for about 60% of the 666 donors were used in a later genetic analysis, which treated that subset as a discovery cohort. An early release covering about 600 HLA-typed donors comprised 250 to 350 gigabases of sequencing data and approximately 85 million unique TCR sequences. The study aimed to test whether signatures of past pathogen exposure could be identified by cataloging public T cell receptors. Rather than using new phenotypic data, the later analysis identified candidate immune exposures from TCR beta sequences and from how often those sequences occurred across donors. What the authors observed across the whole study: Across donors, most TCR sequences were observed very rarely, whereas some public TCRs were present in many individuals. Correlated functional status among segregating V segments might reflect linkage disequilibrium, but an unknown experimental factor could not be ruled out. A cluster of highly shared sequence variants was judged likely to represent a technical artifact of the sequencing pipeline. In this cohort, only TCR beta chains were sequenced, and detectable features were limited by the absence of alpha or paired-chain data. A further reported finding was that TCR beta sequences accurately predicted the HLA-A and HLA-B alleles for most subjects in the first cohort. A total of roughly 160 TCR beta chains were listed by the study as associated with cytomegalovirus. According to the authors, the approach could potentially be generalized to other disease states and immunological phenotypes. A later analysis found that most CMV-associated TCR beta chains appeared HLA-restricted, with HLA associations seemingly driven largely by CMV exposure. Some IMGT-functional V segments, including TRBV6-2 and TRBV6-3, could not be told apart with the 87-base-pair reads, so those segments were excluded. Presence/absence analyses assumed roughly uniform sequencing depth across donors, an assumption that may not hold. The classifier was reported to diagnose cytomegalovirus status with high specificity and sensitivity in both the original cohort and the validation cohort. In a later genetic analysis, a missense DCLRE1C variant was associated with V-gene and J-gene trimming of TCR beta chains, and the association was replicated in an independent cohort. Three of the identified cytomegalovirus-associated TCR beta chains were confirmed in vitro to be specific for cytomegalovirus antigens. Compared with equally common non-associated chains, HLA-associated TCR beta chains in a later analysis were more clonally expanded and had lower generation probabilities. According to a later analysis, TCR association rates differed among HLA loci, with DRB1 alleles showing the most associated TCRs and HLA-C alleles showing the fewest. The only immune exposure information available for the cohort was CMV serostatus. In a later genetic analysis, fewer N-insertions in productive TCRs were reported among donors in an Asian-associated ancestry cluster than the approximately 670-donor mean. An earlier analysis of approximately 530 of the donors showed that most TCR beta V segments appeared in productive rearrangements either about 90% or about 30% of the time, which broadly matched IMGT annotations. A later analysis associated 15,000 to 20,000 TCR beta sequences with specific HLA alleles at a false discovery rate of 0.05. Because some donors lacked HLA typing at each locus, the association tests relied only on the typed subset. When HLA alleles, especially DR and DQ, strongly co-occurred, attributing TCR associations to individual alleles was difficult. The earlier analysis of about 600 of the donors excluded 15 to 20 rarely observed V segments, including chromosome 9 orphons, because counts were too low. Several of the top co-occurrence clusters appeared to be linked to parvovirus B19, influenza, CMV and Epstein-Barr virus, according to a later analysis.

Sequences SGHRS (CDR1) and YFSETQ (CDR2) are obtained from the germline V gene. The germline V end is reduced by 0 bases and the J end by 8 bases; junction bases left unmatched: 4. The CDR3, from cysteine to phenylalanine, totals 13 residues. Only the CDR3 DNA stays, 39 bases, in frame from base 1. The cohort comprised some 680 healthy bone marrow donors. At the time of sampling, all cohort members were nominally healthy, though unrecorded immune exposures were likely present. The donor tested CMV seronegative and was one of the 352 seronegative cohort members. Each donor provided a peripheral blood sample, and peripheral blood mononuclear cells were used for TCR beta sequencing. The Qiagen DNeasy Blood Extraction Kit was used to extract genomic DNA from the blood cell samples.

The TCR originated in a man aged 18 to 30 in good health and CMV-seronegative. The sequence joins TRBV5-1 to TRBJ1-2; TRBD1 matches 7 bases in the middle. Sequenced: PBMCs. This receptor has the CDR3 CASSLEGDSGYTF. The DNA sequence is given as TGCGCCAGCAGCTTGGAAGGGGACAGCGGCTACACCTTC.